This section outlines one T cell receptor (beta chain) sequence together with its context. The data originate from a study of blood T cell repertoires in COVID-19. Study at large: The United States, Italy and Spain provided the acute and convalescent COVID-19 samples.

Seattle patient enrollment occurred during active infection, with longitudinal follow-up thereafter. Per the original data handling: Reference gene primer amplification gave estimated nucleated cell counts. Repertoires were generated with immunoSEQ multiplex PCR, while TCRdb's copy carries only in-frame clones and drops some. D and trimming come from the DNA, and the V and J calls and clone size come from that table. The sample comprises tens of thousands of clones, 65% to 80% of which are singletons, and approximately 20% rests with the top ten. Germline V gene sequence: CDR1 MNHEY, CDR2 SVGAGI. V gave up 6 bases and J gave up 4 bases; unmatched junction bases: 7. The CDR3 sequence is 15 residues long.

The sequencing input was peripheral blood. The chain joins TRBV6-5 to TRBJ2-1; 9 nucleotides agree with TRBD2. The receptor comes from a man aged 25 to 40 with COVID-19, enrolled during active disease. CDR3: CASSQQAGGYNEQFF. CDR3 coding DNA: TGTGCCAGCAGCCAACAAGCGGGAGGTTACAATGAGCAGTTCTTC.